This T cell receptor (beta chain) is from a study of cytomegalovirus exposure and HLA in healthy donors. This CDR3 contains 14 residues. Germline loops: CDR1 GTSNPN, CDR2 SVGIG (reference sequence). Trimming removed 4 bases from V and 8 bases from J; junction bases left unmatched: 11. The table came from immunoSEQ multiplex PCR; TCRdb's copy has only in-frame clones and leaves some out. The sample gives about 220,000 clones, under 95% of which show up once; 1% to 1.2% is in the top ten. The sequence derives from a woman aged 18-29 years in good health and CMV-seronegative. The sample comprised PBMCs. This chain links TRBV30 with TRBJ1-2; 9 nucleotides match TRBD1. This CDR3 is CAWKVHGTGRGYTF. The DNA of the CDR3 is TGTGCCTGGAAAGTACACGGGACAGGGAGGGGCTACACCTTC.